This record concerns one T cell receptor (beta chain) sequence. What it binds is unknown. The study ran its PCR with 60 Vbeta and 13 Jbeta primers. The table came from immunoSEQ multiplex PCR; TCRdb's copy has only in-frame clones and leaves some out. The data hold about 160,000 clones, with around 82% observed a single time. The data were obtained in a study of cytomegalovirus exposure and HLA in healthy donors. The germline CDR1 and CDR2 sequences are LNHNV and YYDKDF (reference sequence). There are 17 residues in the CDR3. The study, taken as a whole, reports: Analysis performed later showed TCR beta chains linked to HLA being more clonally expanded than equally common others.

J is TRBJ2-5 and V is TRBV15, with D perhaps matching TRBD1 (5 bases). The J call could be wrong; TRBJ2-7 is a better fit for the DNA end. This receptor was identified in a man aged 30 to 39 in good health and CMV-seronegative. Material for sequencing was PBMCs. The CDR3 spells CATSRDLSAQEPYEQYF. For the CDR3, the DNA is TGTGCCACCAGCAGAGACCTCTCGGCACAGGAACCCTACGAGCAGTACTTC.